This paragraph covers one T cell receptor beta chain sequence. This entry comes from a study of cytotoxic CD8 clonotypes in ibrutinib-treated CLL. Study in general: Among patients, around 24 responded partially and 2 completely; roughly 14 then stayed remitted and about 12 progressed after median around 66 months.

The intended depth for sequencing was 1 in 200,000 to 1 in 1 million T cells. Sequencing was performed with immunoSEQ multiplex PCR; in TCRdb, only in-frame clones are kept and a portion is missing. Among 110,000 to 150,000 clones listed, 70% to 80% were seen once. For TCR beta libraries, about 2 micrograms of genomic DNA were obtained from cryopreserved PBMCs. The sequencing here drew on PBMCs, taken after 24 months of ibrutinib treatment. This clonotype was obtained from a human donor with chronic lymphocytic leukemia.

CDR3 nucleotides: TGTGCCAGCAGCCCACCGGGACAGATCTATGGCTACACCTTC. This gives the protein CASSPPGQIYGYTF. The rearrangement links TRBV7-2 to TRBJ1-2; 7 bases are shared with TRBD1. The CDR3 length is 14 residues. Germline V gives CDR1 SGHTA, CDR2 FQGNSA. Trimming cost V 5 bases and J 4 bases; bases outside gene matches: 7. The variable domain in full, completed from reference TRBV7-2 and TRBJ1-2, reads GAGVSQSPSNKVTEKGKDVELRCDPISGHTALYWYRQSLGQGLEFLIYFQGNSAPDKSGLPSDRFSAERTGGSVSTLTIQRTQQEDSAVYLCASSPPGQIYGYTFGSGTRLTVV.